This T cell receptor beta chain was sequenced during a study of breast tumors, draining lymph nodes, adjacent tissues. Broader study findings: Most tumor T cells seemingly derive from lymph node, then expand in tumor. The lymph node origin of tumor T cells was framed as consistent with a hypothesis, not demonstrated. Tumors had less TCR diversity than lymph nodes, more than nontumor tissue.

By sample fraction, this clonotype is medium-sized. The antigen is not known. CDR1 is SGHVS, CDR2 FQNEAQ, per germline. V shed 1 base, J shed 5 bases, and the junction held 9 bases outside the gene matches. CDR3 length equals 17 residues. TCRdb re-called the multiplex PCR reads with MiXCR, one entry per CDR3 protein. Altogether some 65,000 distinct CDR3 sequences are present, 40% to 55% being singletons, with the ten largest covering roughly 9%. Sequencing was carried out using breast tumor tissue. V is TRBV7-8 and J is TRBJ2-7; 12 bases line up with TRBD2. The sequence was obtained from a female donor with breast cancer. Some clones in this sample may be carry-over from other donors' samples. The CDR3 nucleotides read TGTGCCAGCAGCTTAGGAGGTCTAGCGGGAGGGCCCCACGAGCAGTACTTC. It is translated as CASSLGGLAGGPHEQYF.